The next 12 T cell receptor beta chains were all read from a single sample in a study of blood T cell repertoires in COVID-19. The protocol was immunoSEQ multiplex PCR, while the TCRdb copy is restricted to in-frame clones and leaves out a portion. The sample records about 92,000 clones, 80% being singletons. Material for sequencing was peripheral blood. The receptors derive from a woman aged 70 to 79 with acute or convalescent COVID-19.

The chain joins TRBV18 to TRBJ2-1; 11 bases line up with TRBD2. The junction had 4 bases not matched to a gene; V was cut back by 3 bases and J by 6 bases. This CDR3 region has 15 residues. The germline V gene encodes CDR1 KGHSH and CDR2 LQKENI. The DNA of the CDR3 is TGTGCCAGCTCACCGATACTAGCGGGGGTCAATGAGCAGTTCTTC. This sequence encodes CASSPILAGVNEQFF.

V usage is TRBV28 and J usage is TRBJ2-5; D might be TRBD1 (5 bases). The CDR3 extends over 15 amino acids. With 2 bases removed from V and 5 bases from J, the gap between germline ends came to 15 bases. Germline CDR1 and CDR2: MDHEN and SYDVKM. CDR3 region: CASSLATGDGETQYF. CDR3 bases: TGTGCCAGCAGTTTAGCCACAGGTGACGGGGAGACCCAGTACTTC.

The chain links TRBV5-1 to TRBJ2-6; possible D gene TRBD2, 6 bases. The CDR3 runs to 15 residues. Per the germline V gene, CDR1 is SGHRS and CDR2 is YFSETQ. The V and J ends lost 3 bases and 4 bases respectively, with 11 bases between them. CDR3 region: CASSSGTVGANVLTF. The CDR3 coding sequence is TGCGCCAGCAGCTCCGGGACTGTGGGGGCCAACGTCCTGACTTTC.

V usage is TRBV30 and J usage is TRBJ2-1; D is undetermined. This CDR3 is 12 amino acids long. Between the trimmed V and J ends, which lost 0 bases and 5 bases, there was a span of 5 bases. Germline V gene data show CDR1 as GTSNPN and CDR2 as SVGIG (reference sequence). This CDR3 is CAWSVTNNEQFF. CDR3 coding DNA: TGTGCCTGGAGTGTAACAAACAATGAGCAGTTCTTC.

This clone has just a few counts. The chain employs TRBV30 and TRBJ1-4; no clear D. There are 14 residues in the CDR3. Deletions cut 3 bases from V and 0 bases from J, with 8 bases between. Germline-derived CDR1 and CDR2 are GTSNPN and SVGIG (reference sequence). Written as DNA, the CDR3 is TGTGCCTGGAGGGACTTTGCAACTAATGAAAAACTGTTTTTT. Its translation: CAWRDFATNEKLFF.

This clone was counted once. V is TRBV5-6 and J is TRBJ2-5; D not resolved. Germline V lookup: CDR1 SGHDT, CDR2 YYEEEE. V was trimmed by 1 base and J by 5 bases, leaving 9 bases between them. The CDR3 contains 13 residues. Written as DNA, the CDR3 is TGTGCCAGCAGCTTGAGTATGCGTGAGACCCAGTACTTC. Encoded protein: CASSLSMRETQYF.

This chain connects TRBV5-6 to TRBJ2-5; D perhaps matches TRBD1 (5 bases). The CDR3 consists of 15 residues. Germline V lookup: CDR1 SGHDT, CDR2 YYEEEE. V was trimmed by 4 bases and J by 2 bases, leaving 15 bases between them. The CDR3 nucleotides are TGTGCCAGCAGCATTTTTGTGCAGGGACAAGAGACCCAGTACTTC. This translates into CASSIFVQGQETQYF.

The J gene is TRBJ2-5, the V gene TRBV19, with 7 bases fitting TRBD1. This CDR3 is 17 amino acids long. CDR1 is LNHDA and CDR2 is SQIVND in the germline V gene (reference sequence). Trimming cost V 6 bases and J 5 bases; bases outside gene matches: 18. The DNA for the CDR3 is TGTGCCAGTAGCGCGATGGGGTTTGGTAGGGGGCCGGAGACCCAGTACTTC. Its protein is CASSAMGFGRGPETQYF.

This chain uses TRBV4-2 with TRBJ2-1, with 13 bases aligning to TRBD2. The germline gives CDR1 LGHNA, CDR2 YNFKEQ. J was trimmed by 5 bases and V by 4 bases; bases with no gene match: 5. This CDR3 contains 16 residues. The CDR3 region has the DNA TGTGCCAGCAGCCCGGGGACTAGCGGGGCCCACAATGAGCAGTTCTTC. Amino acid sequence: CASSPGTSGAHNEQFF.

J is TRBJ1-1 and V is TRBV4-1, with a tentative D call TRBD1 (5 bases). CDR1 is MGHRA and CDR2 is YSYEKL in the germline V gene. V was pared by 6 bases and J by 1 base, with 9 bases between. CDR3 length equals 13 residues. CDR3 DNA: TGCGCCAGCAGGGGGACTGCGAACACTGAAGCTTTCTTT. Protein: CASRGTANTEAFF.

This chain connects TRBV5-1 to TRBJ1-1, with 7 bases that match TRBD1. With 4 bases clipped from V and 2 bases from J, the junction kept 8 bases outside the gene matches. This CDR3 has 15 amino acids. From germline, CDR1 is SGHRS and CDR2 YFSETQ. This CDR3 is CASSPGTETNTEAFF. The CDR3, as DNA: TGCGCCAGCAGCCCTGGGACAGAGACAAACACTGAAGCTTTCTTT.

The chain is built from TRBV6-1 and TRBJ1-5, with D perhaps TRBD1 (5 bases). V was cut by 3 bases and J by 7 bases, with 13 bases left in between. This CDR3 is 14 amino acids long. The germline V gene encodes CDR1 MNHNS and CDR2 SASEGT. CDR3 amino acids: CASSEGGIRQPQHF. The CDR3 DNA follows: TGTGCCAGCAGTGAGGGGGGGATAAGACAGCCCCAGCATTTT.